This is a list of T cell receptor beta chains from one sample in a study of identical twins. TCRdb passed the 5' RACE reads through MiXCR, listing each CDR3 protein once. Of 260,000 or so distinct CDR3 sequences in the sample, approximately 7.3% were seen once. These data are also associated with another study on yellow fever vaccine responses in identical twins.

The specimen sequenced was CD8+ T cells sorted from blood. The receptor source for this set is a woman aged 18-29 years in good health. The CDR3 runs from the conserved cysteine through the conserved F or W.

V: TRBV20-1; J: TRBJ2-5; length: 15; CDR3: CSARDGEGQQETQYF
V: TRBV2; J: TRBJ1-1; length: 12; CDR3: CASSTPNTEAFF
V: TRBV20-1; J: TRBJ1-1; length: 13; CDR3: CSARGTANTEAFF
V: TRBV7-9; J: TRBJ2-1; length: 15; CDR3: CASSPGTRGLIEQFF
V: TRBV6-2/TRBV6-3; J: TRBJ2-3; length: 16; CDR3: CASSRGLAGGRDTQYF
V: TRBV9; J: TRBJ1-4; length: 16; CDR3: CASSVGVQGPNEKLFF
V: TRBV12-3/TRBV12-4; J: TRBJ2-7; length: 15; CDR3: CASSLGLLSSYEQYF
V: TRBV4-1; J: TRBJ2-1; length: 13; CDR3: CASSPPNDNEQFF
V: TRBV5-5; J: TRBJ1-1; length: 14; CDR3: CASSLADRNTEAFF
V: TRBV7-9; J: TRBJ2-3; length: 13; CDR3: CASSPHITDTQYF
V: TRBV5-1; J: TRBJ2-2; length: 19; CDR3: CASSLEEGRDRTNTGELFF
V: TRBV12-3/TRBV12-4; J: TRBJ2-5; length: 15; CDR3: CASSLDSRDKETQYF
V: TRBV20-1; J: TRBJ2-7; length: 15; CDR3: CSARGSGIVRGEQYF
V: TRBV7-8; J: TRBJ1-5; length: 16; CDR3: CASSLVLGYSNQPQHF
V: TRBV15; J: TRBJ1-1; length: 16; CDR3: CATSRGFQLMNTEAFF
V: TRBV4-1; J: TRBJ1-1; length: 15; CDR3: CASSQAPGAGTEAFF
V: TRBV6-5; J: TRBJ1-2; length: 14; CDR3: CASSYGQGAYGYTF
V: TRBV27; J: TRBJ1-5; length: 14; CDR3: CASGRTGGKQPQHF
V: TRBV3-1; J: TRBJ2-1; length: 18; CDR3: CASSLVVADRVSYNEQFF
V: TRBV28; J: TRBJ2-5; length: 14; CDR3: CASISRGYQETQYF
V: TRBV15; J: TRBJ2-3; length: 15; CDR3: CATSRDYSLGDTQYF
V: TRBV12-3/TRBV12-4; J: TRBJ1-6; length: 13; CDR3: CASSPIDDSPLHF
V: TRBV20-1; J: TRBJ1-2; length: 13; CDR3: CSAPPDSNYGYTF